The T cell receptor (beta chain) under discussion was sequenced for a study of blood T cell repertoires in COVID-19. TCRdb's copy holds only in-frame clones and misses some; the assay was immunoSEQ multiplex PCR. The table includes approximately 500,000 clones, roughly 89% detected once. V was shortened by 0 bases and J by 5 bases, with 14 bases between the two germline ends. The V gene's germline CDR1 is SGHNT and CDR2 YENEEA. The CDR3 totals 16 residues. The genes are TRBV11-3 and TRBJ2-1, with D tentatively TRBD2 (6 bases). The sequencing input was peripheral blood. This clonotype was obtained from a man aged 18 to 30 with COVID-19, enrolled during active disease. The CDR3 sequence: CASSLDGGRADNEQFF. The CDR3 DNA reads TGTGCCAGCAGCTTAGATGGAGGGCGGGCCGACAATGAGCAGTTCTTC. Combining the CDR3 with reference TRBV11-3 and TRBJ2-1 gives the whole variable domain EAGVVQSPRYKIIEKKQPVAFWCNPISGHNTLYWYLQNLGQGPELLIRYENEEAVDDSQLPKDRFSAERLKGVDSTLKIQPAELGDSAVYLCASSLDGGRADNEQFFGPGTRLTVL.